What follows are 22 T cell receptor beta chains derived from one specimen sequenced in a study of T cell responses to AZD1222 COVID-19 vaccine. Assay used: immunoSEQ multiplex PCR; TCRdb lists only in-frame clones, some missing. The sample shows almost 35,000 clones, around nine tenths of them seen only once. Material: peripheral blood, obtained on day 0 of AZD1222 vaccination. The receptors were sampled from an adult in good health.

The chain combines TRBV14 with TRBJ2-6; D is tentatively TRBD1 or TRBD2 (5 bases each). CDR1 and CDR2 (germline): SGHDN, FVKESK. The CDR3 spans 17 residues. The germline V and J ends were trimmed by 6 bases and 2 bases, with 17 bases remaining between them. The CDR3 DNA reads TGTGCCAGCAGTTCCGGGACCTATTTAGCTGGGGCCAACGTCCTGACTTTC. It specifies CASSSGTYLAGANVLTF.

V and J are TRBV29-1 and TRBJ2-5; D may be TRBD2 (5 bases). The germline V and J ends were trimmed by 6 bases and 5 bases, with 16 bases remaining between them. This CDR3 is built from 13 residues. CDR1 SQVTM and CDR2 ANQGSEA come from the germline V gene. For the CDR3, the DNA is TGCAGCGTGGAAACTGGGAGAGGGGAGACCCAGTACTTC. Protein sequence: CSVETGRGETQYF.

The chain joins TRBV18 to TRBJ2-3, with TRBD2 matching 12 bases. Looked up from germline, CDR1 is KGHSH and CDR2 is LQKENI. V lost 2 bases and J lost 5; bases outside the gene matches: 5. This CDR3 has 16 amino acids. CDR3 residues: CASSPGTSGYGDTQYF. CDR3 nucleotides: TGTGCCAGCTCACCAGGGACTAGCGGGTATGGAGATACGCAGTATTTT.

The rearrangement joins TRBV5-4 to TRBJ2-7, with no clear D. Trimming removed 7 bases at V and 2 bases at J, with 10 bases between. The CDR3 runs 12 residues. Per germline, CDR1 SGHNT and CDR2 YYREEE (reference sequence). For the CDR3, the DNA is TGTGCCAGCGGCTCGACGGCCTACGAGCAGTACTTC. Protein: CASGSTAYEQYF. Based on the CDR3 plus reference TRBV5-4 and TRBJ2-7, the full variable domain is ETGVTQSPTHLIKTRGQQVTLRCSSQSGHNTVSWYQQALGQGPQFIFQYYREEENGRGNFPPRFSGLQFPNYSSELNVNALELDDSALYLCASGSTAYEQYFGPGTRLTVT.

The V gene is TRBV7-2, the J gene TRBJ1-5; no clear D gene. Germline CDR1 SGHTA, CDR2 FQGNSA. The germline V and J ends were trimmed by 1 base and 3 bases, with 7 bases remaining between them. The CDR3 length is 14 residues. The CDR3 loop reads CASSLEGNNQPQHF. The CDR3 DNA follows: TGTGCCAGCAGCTTAGAGGGAAACAATCAGCCCCAGCATTTT.

V gene TRBV19 combines with J gene TRBJ2-7, with D possibly TRBD1 on 5 matching bases. Deletions cut 3 bases from V and 6 bases from J, with 15 bases between. The CDR3 runs to 14 residues. Germline lookup yields CDR1 LNHDA and CDR2 SQIVND (reference sequence). CDR3 coding DNA: TGTGCCAGTAGTATGCCCAGGGATTGGTGCGAGCAGTACTTC. Protein: CASSMPRDWCEQYF.

The DNA for the CDR3 is TGTGCCAGCAGCTTAACGATTACAGGAAGGGATGGCTACACCTTC. Translating gives CASSLTITGRDGYTF. The rearrangement joins TRBV7-3 to TRBJ1-2, with D tentatively TRBD1 (5 bases). Looked up from germline, CDR1 is SGHTA and CDR2 is FQGTGA. This CDR3 comprises 15 residues. V dropped 0 bases and J dropped 6 bases, with 14 bases sitting between them.

V and J are TRBV6-1 and TRBJ2-3; 8 bases are shared with TRBD2. CDR1 is MNHNS, CDR2 SASEGT, per germline. CDR3 length: 16 amino acids. V trimming: 0 bases; J trimming: 2 bases; junction bases outside the gene matches: 4. Here the CDR3 reads CASSEATSGFTDTQYF. The DNA of the CDR3 is TGTGCCAGCAGTGAAGCAACTAGCGGATTCACAGATACGCAGTATTTT.

The rearrangement uses TRBV2 and TRBJ1-4, with a possible D match to TRBD1 (6 bases). The CDR3 spans 14 residues. Looked up from germline, CDR1 is SNHLY and CDR2 is FYNNEI. V was shortened by 6 bases and J by 8 bases, with 16 bases between the two germline ends. The CDR3 DNA reads TGTGCCAGCAGGCGGCGGACAGACAAGGAAAAACTGTTTTTT. Amino acids: CASRRRTDKEKLFF.

The V gene is TRBV6-2 or TRBV6-3, the J gene TRBJ2-7, with TRBD2 matching 14 bases. The V gene's germline CDR1 is MNHEY and CDR2 SVGEGT. The V gene end was trimmed by 5 bases and the J gene end by 5 bases; junction bases not matched to a gene: 2. There are 14 residues in the CDR3. CDR3 amino acids: CASSPTSGRDEQYF. The CDR3 coding sequence is TGTGCCAGCAGTCCGACTAGCGGGAGGGACGAGCAGTACTTC.

This clone appeared a single time. The rearrangement joins TRBV19 to TRBJ1-5, with TRBD1 matching over 7 bases. CDR1 and CDR2 from the germline V gene are LNHDA and SQIVND (reference sequence). Trimming cost V 4 bases and J 2 bases; bases outside gene matches: 5. The CDR3 has 15 residues. DNA for the CDR3: TGTGCCAGTAGTACGACAGGGACGGGCAATCAGCCCCAGCATTTT. It encodes CASSTTGTGNQPQHF.

The chain uses TRBV5-1 and TRBJ2-3; TRBD1 is a possible D gene (7 bases). The CDR3 totals 15 residues. Germline V gene sequence: CDR1 SGHRS, CDR2 YFSETQ. Between the trimmed V and J ends, which lost 6 bases and 5 bases, there was a span of 19 bases. CDR3 sequence (DNA): TGCGCCAGCACCCGGACAGGTGAGGGAGGAGATACGCAGTATTTT. This encodes CASTRTGEGGDTQYF.

This sequence joins TRBV4-1 and TRBJ2-1; maybe TRBD2 (7 bases). Between the trimmed V and J ends, which lost 0 bases and 9 bases, there was a span of 18 bases. This CDR3 is built from 16 residues. Germline CDR1 MGHRA, CDR2 YSYEKL. CDR3 in amino acids: CASSQDQAGGLGEQFF. DNA for the CDR3: TGCGCCAGCAGCCAAGATCAAGCCGGGGGGCTTGGTGAGCAGTTCTTC.

The V and J genes are TRBV27 and TRBJ1-5; possible D gene TRBD1, 6 bases. Germline V gives CDR1 MNHEY, CDR2 SMNVEV (reference sequence). The CDR3 contains 15 residues. Trimming shortened V by 2 bases and J by 4 bases, and 12 bases separated the two germline ends. DNA of the CDR3: TGTGCCAGCAGTTTAGAGGGGGAGGGGAATCAGCCCCAGCATTTT. Residues: CASSLEGEGNQPQHF.

Only one count was recorded for this clone. The chain employs TRBV7-7 and TRBJ2-5; possibly TRBD1 or TRBD2 for D (5 bases each). The CDR3 has 14 amino acids. Per germline, CDR1 SSHAT and CDR2 FNYEAQ (reference sequence). V shed 4 bases and J shed 5 bases, with 14 bases lying between them. DNA of the CDR3: TGTGCCAGCAGCTCAACCGGGACGGGGGAGACCCAGTACTTC. Translation: CASSSTGTGETQYF.

The V gene is TRBV5-1, the J gene TRBJ1-2; 8 bases line up with TRBD1. The germline CDR1 and CDR2 sequences are SGHRS and YFSETQ. The CDR3 is 17 amino acids. J was trimmed by 6 bases and V by 0 bases; bases with no gene match: 13. CDR3 coding DNA: TGCGCCAGCAGCTTGGCCGGACGGACAGGGCGGTTTAATGGCTACACCTTC. It specifies CASSLAGRTGRFNGYTF.

The chain recombines TRBV28 with TRBJ2-3, with no clear D. V was clipped by 1 base and J by 2 bases, with 1 base between them. Germline loops: CDR1 MDHEN, CDR2 SYDVKM. There are 12 residues in the CDR3. CDR3 coding DNA: TGTGCCAGCAGTTTATTCACAGATACGCAGTATTTT. Protein sequence: CASSLFTDTQYF.

The V and J genes are TRBV3-1 (or the pseudogene TRBV3-2) and TRBJ2-1; TRBD2 matches at 10 bases. This CDR3 is built from 16 residues. V shed 0 bases, J shed 9 bases, and the junction held 8 bases outside the gene matches. Germline V gene sequence: CDR1 LGHDT, CDR2 YNNKEL (reference sequence). This chain's CDR3 is CASSQELAGFGIEQFF. The CDR3 nucleotides are TGTGCCAGCAGCCAAGAACTAGCGGGATTTGGTATTGAGCAGTTCTTC.

The chain has TRBV7-3 and TRBJ1-6, with a weak D call TRBD1 (5 bases). V was cut by 2 bases and J by 8 bases, with 7 bases left in between. CDR3 length: 13 residues. CDR1 and CDR2 (germline): SGHTA, FQGTGA. CDR3 DNA sequence: TGTGCCAGCAGCTTAGCGACAGATTCACCCCTCCACTTT. Protein sequence: CASSLATDSPLHF.

The rearrangement uses TRBV15 and TRBJ2-7; either TRBD1 or TRBD2 may fit D (6 bases each). CDR3 size: 12 residues. In germline, CDR1 is LNHNV, CDR2 YYDKDF (reference sequence). Trimming cost V 2 bases and J 5 bases, with 7 bases left between them. The CDR3 region has the DNA TGTGCCACCAGCAGAAGGGGGGACGAGCAGTACTTC. This gives the protein CATSRRGDEQYF.

The J gene is TRBJ2-7, the V gene TRBV7-6; D perhaps matches TRBD2 (6 bases). The CDR3 consists of 14 residues. V lost 5 bases, J lost 2 bases, and 13 bases lay in between. Germline V gene lookup returns CDR1 SGHVS and CDR2 FNYEAQ. This CDR3 is CASSLGGTAYEQYF. CDR3 sequence (DNA): TGTGCCAGCAGCCTAGGCGGGACCGCCTACGAGCAGTACTTC.

The J gene is TRBJ2-7, the V gene TRBV6-5; TRBD1 aligns across 7 bases. V dropped 6 bases and J dropped 2; count of bases not matched to a gene: 7. There are 14 residues in the CDR3. Germline loops: CDR1 MNHEY, CDR2 SVGAGI. This CDR3 is CASRKTGLAYEQYF. DNA of the CDR3: TGTGCCAGCAGGAAGACAGGGCTCGCCTACGAGCAGTACTTC.